The 4 T cell receptor beta chains in this list originate from one sample, sequenced in a study of blood T cell repertoires in COVID-19. The table came from immunoSEQ multiplex PCR; TCRdb's copy has only in-frame clones and leaves some out. Among 300,000 to 400,000 clones listed, approximately 91% were seen once. The sample comprised PBMCs or T cells enriched from blood (not recorded which). These receptors all stem from a man between 60 and 75 years old who had recovered from COVID-19.

The chain couples TRBV2 to TRBJ2-3, with D tentatively TRBD2 (6 bases). Germline CDR1 SNHLY, CDR2 FYNNEI. The CDR3 is made up of 16 amino acids. Trimming took off 7 bases at V and 0 bases at J, with 17 bases between the two ends. The CDR3 DNA reads as TGTGCCAGCACGTTGGACCGGGACTTGAGCACAGATACGCAGTATTTT. Residues: CASTLDRDLSTDTQYF.

V gene TRBV7-3 combines with J gene TRBJ2-3, with 15 bases aligning to TRBD2. V lost 0 bases, J lost 6 bases, and 7 bases stayed unmatched. This CDR3 is 18 amino acids long. CDR1 is SGHTA, CDR2 FQGTGA, per germline. For the CDR3, the DNA is TGTGCCAGCAGCTTAACCGGGACTAGCGGGAGGTTAAGTGATACGCAGTATTTT. Its translation is CASSLTGTSGRLSDTQYF.

The J gene is TRBJ2-7, the V gene TRBV3-1 (or the pseudogene TRBV3-2), with 7 bases matching TRBD2. This CDR3 spans 16 amino acids. V dropped 5 bases and J dropped 0; count of bases not matched to a gene: 10. Germline V CDR1 and CDR2: LGHDT, YNNKEL (reference sequence). The CDR3 here is CASSSQHTGGSYEQYF. The CDR3 coding sequence is TGTGCCAGCAGCTCCCAACACACGGGGGGCTCCTACGAGCAGTACTTC.

The chain uses TRBV5-4 and TRBJ1-2, with D possibly being TRBD1 (6 bases). CDR1 and CDR2 from the germline V gene are SGHNT and YYREEE (reference sequence). V lost 4 bases and J 7 bases, leaving 14 bases between the germline ends. The CDR3 length is 13 residues. Here the CDR3 DNA reads TGTGCCAGCAGCCCACAGGGAGAATCTGGCTACACCTTC. Its translation: CASSPQGESGYTF.